These 24 T cell receptor beta chains originate from one sample sequenced in a study of vaccination and CD4 T cells after COVID-19. Treatment here: approximately nine-day PBMC culture with coronavirus spike peptide pools or control peptides (ViraFEST assay). The Oncomine TCR Beta short-read assay sequenced DNA from cultured CD4+ T cells. MiXCR was run by TCRdb on the PCR reads, yielding one entry per CDR3 protein. The profile shows more than 14,000 distinct CDR3 sequences, more than 40% of them singletons. What these receptors recognize is not known. Sequenced input: CD4+ T cells from blood, cultured in vitro. These receptors came from a human donor who had recovered from COVID-19.

The gene calls are TRBV25-1 and TRBJ2-4; D gene uncertain. This CDR3 contains 14 residues. Germline V gene sequence: CDR1 MGHDK, CDR2 SYGVNS. V was trimmed by 3 bases and J by 8 bases, leaving 14 bases between them. CDR3 region: CASSDMDLPYIQYF. In DNA, the CDR3 is TGTGCCAGCAGTGACATGGACCTCCCTTACATTCAGTACTTC.

J is TRBJ2-7 and V is TRBV11-2; D gene uncertain. V gave up 5 bases and J gave up 0 bases, with 11 bases separating them. Germline-derived CDR1 and CDR2 are SGHAT and FQNNGV. The CDR3 spans 14 residues. The CDR3: CASSSITRSYEQYF. CDR3 DNA sequence: TGTGCCAGCAGCAGTATTACGCGCTCCTACGAGCAGTACTTC.

This chain joins TRBV12-3 or TRBV12-4 and TRBJ2-7; tentative D call: TRBD2 (6 bases). Between the trimmed V and J ends, which lost 3 bases and 4 bases, there was a span of 13 bases. The CDR3 is 14 residues long. CDR3 sequence reads: CASSFAGRIYEQYF. Written as DNA, the CDR3 is TGTGCCAGCAGTTTTGCGGGGAGAATTTACGAGCAGTACTTC.

The chain uses TRBV19 and TRBJ1-4; 7 bases match TRBD1. J gave up 8 bases and V 6 bases, and 3 bases lay outside the gene matches. Germline lookup yields CDR1 LNHDA and CDR2 SQIVND (reference sequence). CDR3 length: 12 amino acids. CDR3 sequence (DNA): TGTGCCAGTAGCCCGGACAGGGAAAAACTGTTTTTT. This sequence encodes CASSPDREKLFF. Together with reference TRBV19 and TRBJ1-4, the CDR3 gives the full variable domain: DGGITQSPKYLFRKEGQNVTLSCEQNLNHDAMYWYRQDPGQGLRLIYYSQIVNDFQKGDIAEGYSVSREKKESFPLTVTSAQKNPTAFYLCASSPDREKLFFGSGTQLSVL.

CDR3 in DNA: TGTGCCAGCAGCGGGACAGGAGGGGATCAGCCCCAGCATTTT. Translated: CASSGTGGDQPQHF. The gene calls are TRBV2 and TRBJ1-5; TRBD1 matches at 8 bases. J gave up 5 bases and V 6 bases, and 6 bases lay outside the gene matches. In germline, CDR1 is SNHLY, CDR2 FYNNEI. This CDR3 region has 14 residues.

J is TRBJ2-5 and V is TRBV12-3 or TRBV12-4, with a possible D match to TRBD1 (6 bases). With 6 bases removed from V and 4 bases from J, the gap between germline ends came to 18 bases. The CDR3 is made up of 15 amino acids. The CDR3 DNA follows: TGTGCCAGCAGCCCGAGTCAGGGGATACCAGAGACCCAGTACTTC. Protein sequence: CASSPSQGIPETQYF.

This clonotype was picked up a small number of times. This chain links TRBV6-1 with TRBJ1-6, with D possibly being TRBD1 (6 bases). The CDR3 totals 13 residues. Germline V gene lookup returns CDR1 MNHNS and CDR2 SASEGT. Trimming stripped 5 bases from V and 9 bases from J, with 11 bases between. The DNA for the CDR3 is TGTGCCAGCAGTCACAGGGAGGGTTCACCCCTCCACTTT. Its translation is CASSHREGSPLHF.

The CDR3 reads CASSSQGAGNTIYF. CDR3 nucleotide sequence: TGTGCCAGCAGCTCCCAGGGAGCGGGAAACACCATATATTTT. This chain links TRBV11-2 with TRBJ1-3; D is possibly TRBD1 (5 bases). This CDR3 is 14 amino acids long. Trimming took off 4 bases at V and 4 bases at J, with 11 bases between the two ends. The germline CDR1 and CDR2 sequences are SGHAT and FQNNGV.

The CDR3 DNA sequence: TGCGCCAGCAGCCAAGAAGGACAGGGGTTCGCGAACACCGGGGAGCTGTTTTTT. Its translation: CASSQEGQGFANTGELFF. The genes are TRBV4-3 and TRBJ2-2, with 9 bases fitting TRBD1. The CDR3 length is 18 residues. The junction had 5 bases not matched to a gene; V was cut back by 0 bases and J by 0 bases. Germline V lookup: CDR1 LGHNA, CDR2 YSLEER.

The chain carries TRBV6-2 or TRBV6-3 and TRBJ2-1; D uncertain. Germline V gene lookup returns CDR1 MNHEY and CDR2 SVGEGT. Trimming removed 2 bases at V and 3 bases at J, with 5 bases between. The CDR3 loop spans 13 amino acids. CDR3 in amino acids: CASSYKDYNEQFF. The CDR3 DNA is TGTGCCAGCAGTTACAAGGACTACAATGAGCAGTTCTTC.

The chain recombines TRBV29-1 with TRBJ1-2; D call uncertain. V gave up 7 bases and J gave up 8 bases, with 14 bases separating them. Germline V CDR1 and CDR2: SQVTM, ANQGSEA. This CDR3 region has 11 residues. CDR3 DNA sequence: TGCAGCGCCGAAGGGTCCGGGGGCTACACCTTC. As protein: CSAEGSGGYTF.

This clonotype was seen a few times. Here the CDR3 DNA reads TGCAGTGCTAGACGGACAGAGGTCACTGAAGCTTTCTTT. Translated: CSARRTEVTEAFF. This chain uses TRBV20-1 with TRBJ1-1, with D maybe TRBD1 (6 bases). With 2 bases removed from V and 4 bases from J, the gap between germline ends came to 11 bases. Germline V lookup: CDR1 DFQATT, CDR2 SNEGSKA (reference sequence). The CDR3 is 13 amino acids.

The chain has TRBV9 and TRBJ1-4, with 8 nucleotides matching TRBD1. The germline gives CDR1 SGDLS, CDR2 YYNGEE. This CDR3 has 17 residues. The trim removed 0 bases at V and 0 bases at J, leaving 4 bases unmatched. The CDR3 loop reads CASSVVDRAATNEKLFF. CDR3 DNA: TGTGCCAGCAGCGTAGTGGACAGGGCCGCAACTAATGAAAAACTGTTTTTT.

In its sample, this clonotype was seen a few times. The CDR3 sequence: CASSPRGGSSIDTQYF. The CDR3, as DNA: TGTGCCAGCAGCCCTCGCGGCGGCTCGAGTATAGATACGCAGTATTTT. The chain couples TRBV7-2 to TRBJ2-3, with D hard to call. V lost 5 bases, J lost 5 bases, and 20 bases lay in between. This CDR3 region has 16 residues. Germline CDR1 reads SGHTA; CDR2 reads FQGNSA.

The gene calls are TRBV5-4 and TRBJ2-7, with a tentative D call TRBD1 (5 bases). Trimming removed 3 bases at V and 5 bases at J, with 15 bases between. The CDR3 sequence is 14 residues long. Germline V CDR1 and CDR2: SGHNT, YYREEE (reference sequence). The CDR3 loop is CASSSQAGWDEQYF. CDR3 bases: TGTGCCAGCAGCTCGCAGGCAGGGTGGGACGAGCAGTACTTC.

CDR3 in DNA: TGTGCCAGGGGTTCGGGGAACACCGGGGAGCTGTTTTTT. Its protein is CARGSGNTGELFF. The chain has TRBV6-2 or TRBV6-3 and TRBJ2-2; D remains unclear. The germline gives CDR1 MNHEY, CDR2 SVGEGT. Deletions cut 9 bases from V and 1 base from J, with 9 bases between. The CDR3 covers 13 residues.

The chain recombines TRBV7-2 with TRBJ2-2; D gene ambiguous. Trimming took off 6 bases at V and 4 bases at J, with 12 bases between the two ends. The V gene's germline CDR1 is SGHTA and CDR2 FQGNSA. CDR3 length equals 14 residues. The CDR3 region is CASRALVSTGELFF. The CDR3 DNA follows: TGTGCCAGCAGAGCTCTAGTTAGCACCGGGGAGCTGTTTTTT.

This clonotype came up a few times. The V gene is TRBV20-1, the J gene TRBJ2-3, with D uncertain. V was cut by 3 bases and J by 6 bases, with 7 bases left in between. This CDR3 comprises 11 residues. The germline V gene encodes CDR1 DFQATT and CDR2 SNEGSKA (reference sequence). The CDR3 coding sequence is TGCAGTGCTAGGTGGGCCGATACGCAGTATTTT. It codes for CSARWADTQYF.

This chain joins TRBV5-1 and TRBJ2-5; 13 nucleotides agree with TRBD2. Trimming at V came to 4 bases and at J to 1 base, leaving 4 bases not matched to a gene. CDR3 length: 16 amino acids. The germline gives CDR1 SGHRS, CDR2 YFSETQ. The CDR3 DNA reads TGCGCCAGCAGCCCGACTAGCGGGGGGCCCCAAGAGACCCAGTACTTC. Translating gives CASSPTSGGPQETQYF. Full variable domain (outside the CDR3, taken from reference TRBV5-1 and TRBJ2-5): KAGVTQTPRYLIKTRGQQVTLSCSPISGHRSVSWYQQTPGQGLQFLFEYFSETQRNKGNFPGRFSGRQFSNSRSEMNVSTLELGDSALYLCASSPTSGGPQETQYFGPGTRLLVL.

This clonotype was seen only once. The genes are TRBV27 and TRBJ2-1; possible D gene TRBD1, 5 bases. CDR3 length: 14 amino acids. Germline V lookup: CDR1 MNHEY, CDR2 SMNVEV (reference sequence). Trimming took off 2 bases at V and 5 bases at J, with 10 bases between the two ends. The chain's CDR3 is CASSLRSGNNEQFF. CDR3 nucleotide sequence: TGTGCCAGCAGTTTACGGTCAGGGAACAATGAGCAGTTCTTC.

The rearrangement links TRBV11-1 to TRBJ2-1; 10 bases line up with TRBD2. The end of the DNA aligns better with TRBJ2-7, so the J call may be wrong. Per germline, CDR1 SGHAT and CDR2 FQDESV (reference sequence). This CDR3 has 14 amino acids. The CDR3 DNA reads TGTGCCAGCAGCTTAGGAGCGGGAGGGTCCGAGCAGTACTTC. As protein: CASSLGAGGSEQYF.

V is TRBV25-1 and J is TRBJ1-6, with 8 bases that match TRBD1. Germline CDR1 MGHDK, CDR2 SYGVNS. This CDR3 spans 16 amino acids. Losses at the gene ends were 3 bases for V and 4 bases for J; bases not matched to a gene: 5. The CDR3 DNA is TGTGCCAGCAGTGATTCGCAGGGGGCTTATAATTCACCCCTCCACTTT. Translating it yields CASSDSQGAYNSPLHF.

The chain couples TRBV25-1 to TRBJ1-1, with D possibly TRBD1 on 5 matching bases. Trimming removed 5 bases from V and 6 bases from J, with 19 bases in between. This CDR3 has 15 residues. CDR1 is MGHDK, CDR2 SYGVNS, per germline. CDR3 in amino acids: CASSPRAGLNAEAFF. The CDR3 coding sequence is TGTGCCAGCAGTCCTAGGGCAGGGTTAAACGCTGAAGCTTTCTTT.

The V and J genes are TRBV6-2 or TRBV6-3 and TRBJ1-6; a possible D gene is TRBD1 (5 bases). This CDR3 spans 19 amino acids. CDR1 is MNHEY and CDR2 is SVGEGT in the germline V gene. Trimming removed 0 bases from V and 7 bases from J, with 22 bases in between. CDR3 nucleotide sequence: TGTGCCAGCAGTTACTCGATCCTCAGGGATCAGCAAGGGAATTCACCCCTCCACTTT. Amino acids: CASSYSILRDQQGNSPLHF.